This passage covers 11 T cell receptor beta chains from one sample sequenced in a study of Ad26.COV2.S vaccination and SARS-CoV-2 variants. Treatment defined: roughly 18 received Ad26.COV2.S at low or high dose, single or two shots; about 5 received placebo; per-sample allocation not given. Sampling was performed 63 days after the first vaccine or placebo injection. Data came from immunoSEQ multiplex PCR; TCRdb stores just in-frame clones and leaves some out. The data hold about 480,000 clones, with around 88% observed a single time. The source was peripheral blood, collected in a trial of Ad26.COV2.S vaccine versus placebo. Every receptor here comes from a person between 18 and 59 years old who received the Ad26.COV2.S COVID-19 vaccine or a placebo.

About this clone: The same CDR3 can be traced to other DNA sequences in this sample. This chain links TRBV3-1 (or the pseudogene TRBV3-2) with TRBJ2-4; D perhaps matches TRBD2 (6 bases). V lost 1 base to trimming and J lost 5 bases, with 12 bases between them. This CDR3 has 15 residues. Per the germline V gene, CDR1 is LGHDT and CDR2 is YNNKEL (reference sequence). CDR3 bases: TGTGCCAGCAGCCAAGGGGGAGGCCGGGAAAACATTCAGTACTTC. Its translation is CASSQGGGRENIQYF.

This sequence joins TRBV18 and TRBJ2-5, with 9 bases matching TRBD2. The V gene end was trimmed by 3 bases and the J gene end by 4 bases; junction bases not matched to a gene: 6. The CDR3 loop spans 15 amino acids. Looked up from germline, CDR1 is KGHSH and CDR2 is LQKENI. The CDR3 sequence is CASSPFSGSRETQYF. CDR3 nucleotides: TGTGCCAGCTCACCTTTTAGCGGGAGTCGAGAGACCCAGTACTTC.

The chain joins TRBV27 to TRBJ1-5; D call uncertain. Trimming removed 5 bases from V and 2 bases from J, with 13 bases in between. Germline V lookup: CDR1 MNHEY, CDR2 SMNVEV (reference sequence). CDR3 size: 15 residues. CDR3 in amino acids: CASSQDGRGNQPQHF. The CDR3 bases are TGTGCCAGCAGTCAAGACGGCCGAGGCAATCAGCCCCAGCATTTT.

CDR3 amino acids: CASSQDGWQSPLYNEQFF. The DNA of the CDR3 is TGCGCCAGCAGCCAAGATGGATGGCAGTCCCCTCTCTACAATGAGCAGTTCTTC. The rearrangement links TRBV4-3 to TRBJ2-1; D is unresolved. CDR3 length: 18 amino acids. V lost 0 bases to trimming and J lost 3 bases, with 18 bases between them. Germline lookup yields CDR1 LGHNA and CDR2 YSLEER.

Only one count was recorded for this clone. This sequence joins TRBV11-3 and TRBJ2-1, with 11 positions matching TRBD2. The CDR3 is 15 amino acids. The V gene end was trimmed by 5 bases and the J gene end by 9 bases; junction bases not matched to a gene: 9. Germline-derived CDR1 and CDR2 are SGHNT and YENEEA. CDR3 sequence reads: CASSGGLAGGGEQFF. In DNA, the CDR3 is TGTGCCAGCAGCGGGGGGCTAGCGGGAGGAGGTGAGCAGTTCTTC.

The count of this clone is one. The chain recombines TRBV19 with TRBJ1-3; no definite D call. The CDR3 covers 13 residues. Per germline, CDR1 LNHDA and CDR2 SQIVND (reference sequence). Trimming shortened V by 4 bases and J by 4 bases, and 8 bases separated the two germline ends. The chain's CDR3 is CASSTRNGNTIYF. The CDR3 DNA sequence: TGTGCCAGTAGTACCAGGAACGGAAACACCATATATTTT.

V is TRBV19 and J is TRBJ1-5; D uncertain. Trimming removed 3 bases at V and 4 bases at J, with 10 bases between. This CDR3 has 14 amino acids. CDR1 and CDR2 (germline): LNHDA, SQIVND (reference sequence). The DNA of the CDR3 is TGTGCCAGTAGTATGTACGGCTATAATCAGCCCCAGCATTTT. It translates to CASSMYGYNQPQHF.

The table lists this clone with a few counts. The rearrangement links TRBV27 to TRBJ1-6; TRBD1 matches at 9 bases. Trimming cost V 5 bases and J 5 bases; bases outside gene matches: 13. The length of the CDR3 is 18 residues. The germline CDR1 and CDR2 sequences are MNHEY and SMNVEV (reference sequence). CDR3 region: CASSRISGQGTNNSPLHF. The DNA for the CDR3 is TGTGCCAGCAGTAGAATCTCAGGACAGGGGACCAATAATTCACCCCTCCACTTT.

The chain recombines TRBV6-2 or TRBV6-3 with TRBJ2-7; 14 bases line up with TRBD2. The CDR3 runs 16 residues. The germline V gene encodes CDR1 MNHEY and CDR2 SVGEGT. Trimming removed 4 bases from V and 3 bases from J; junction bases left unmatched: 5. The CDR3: CASSSGTSGRHYEQYF. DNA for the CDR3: TGTGCCAGCAGTTCCGGGACTAGCGGGAGACACTACGAGCAGTACTTC.

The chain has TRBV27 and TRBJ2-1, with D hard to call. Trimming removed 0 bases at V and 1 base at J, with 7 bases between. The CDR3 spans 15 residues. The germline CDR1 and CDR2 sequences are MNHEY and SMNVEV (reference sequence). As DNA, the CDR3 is TGTGCCAGCAGTTTATCGACTTTGTCCTACAATGAGCAGTTCTTC. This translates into CASSLSTLSYNEQFF.

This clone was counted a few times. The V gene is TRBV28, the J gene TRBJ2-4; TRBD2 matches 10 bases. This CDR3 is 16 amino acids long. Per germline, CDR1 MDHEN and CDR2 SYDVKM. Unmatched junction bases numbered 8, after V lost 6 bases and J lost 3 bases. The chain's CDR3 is CASRASGSSGKNIQYF. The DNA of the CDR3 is TGTGCCAGCAGGGCTAGCGGGAGTTCGGGCAAAAACATTCAGTACTTC.